This T cell receptor beta chain was obtained from a study of cytomegalovirus exposure and HLA in healthy donors. Findings of the study overall: Highly shared variants forming one cluster were likely a sequencing artifact. Looking again later, the authors saw that most CMV-associated TCR beta chains seemed HLA-restricted. Among the CMV-associated chains, a few were confirmed in vitro as specific for CMV antigens. CMV serostatus stood as the only immune exposure information on hand.

In the case of this clone: What it recognizes is unknown.

60 Vbeta and 13 Jbeta primers were used in PCR. Clones were read by immunoSEQ multiplex PCR, and TCRdb kept only the in-frame ones, dropping some. Found here are under 200,000 clones, 82% of them singletons; the top ten hold approximately 0.87%. Germline CDR1 and CDR2: SGDLS and YYNGEE. The CDR3 extends over 13 amino acids. V shed 4 bases and J 9 bases; nucleotides not matched to a gene: 10. This TCR was recovered from a girl aged 2 to 10 in good health and CMV-seropositive. The sequenced sample consisted of PBMCs. J is TRBJ2-7 and V is TRBV9, with 7 positions matching TRBD1. DNA of the CDR3: TGTGCCAGCAGCCCCGGGACAGTCAAAGGGCAGTACTTC. This gives the protein CASSPGTVKGQYF.